This TCR beta chain was recovered during a study of cytomegalovirus exposure and HLA in healthy donors. As for the study in general: Ancestry clustering placed 70% to 90% of more than 350 genotyped donors in the Caucasian-associated cluster. Study-level points and caveats: The study found most TCR sequences rare, yet found some public TCRs in many donors. It was about 150 TCR beta chains that were listed as cytomegalovirus-associated.

As regards this clone: The antigen is unknown.

PCR primers comprised 60 Vbeta and 13 Jbeta primers. Data came from immunoSEQ multiplex PCR; TCRdb stores just in-frame clones and leaves some out. Altogether approximately 80,000 clones are present, roughly 70% being singletons, with the ten largest covering more than 20%. The sequence derives from a man aged 25 to 45 in good health and CMV-seropositive. The sequenced material came from PBMCs.

The DNA of the CDR3 is TGTGCCAGCAGCCAAGATAGGACTAGCGGGGCAGATACGCAGTATTTT. It yields the protein CASSQDRTSGADTQYF. The chain uses TRBV4-2 and TRBJ2-3; 12 bases agree with TRBD2. CDR1 and CDR2 from the germline V gene are LGHNA and YNFKEQ. CDR3 length: 16 amino acids. V gave up 0 bases and J gave up 4 bases; unmatched junction bases: 2.